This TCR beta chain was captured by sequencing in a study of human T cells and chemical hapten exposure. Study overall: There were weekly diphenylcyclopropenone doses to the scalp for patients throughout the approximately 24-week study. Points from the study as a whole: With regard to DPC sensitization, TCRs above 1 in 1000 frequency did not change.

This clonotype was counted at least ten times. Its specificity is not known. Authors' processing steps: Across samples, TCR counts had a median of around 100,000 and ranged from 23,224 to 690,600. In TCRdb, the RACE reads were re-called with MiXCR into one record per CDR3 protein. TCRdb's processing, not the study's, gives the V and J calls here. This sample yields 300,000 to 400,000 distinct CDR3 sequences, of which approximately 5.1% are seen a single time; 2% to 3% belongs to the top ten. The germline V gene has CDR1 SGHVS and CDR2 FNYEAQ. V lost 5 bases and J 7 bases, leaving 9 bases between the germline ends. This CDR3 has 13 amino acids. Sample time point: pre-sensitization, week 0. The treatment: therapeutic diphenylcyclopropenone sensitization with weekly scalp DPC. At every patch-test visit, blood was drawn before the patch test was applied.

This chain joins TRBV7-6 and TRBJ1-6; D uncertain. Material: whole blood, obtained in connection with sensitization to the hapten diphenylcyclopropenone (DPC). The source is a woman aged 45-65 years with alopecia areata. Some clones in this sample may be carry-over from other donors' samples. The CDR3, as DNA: TGTGCCAGCAGCGCCCAGAAGAATTCACCCCTCCACTTT. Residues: CASSAQKNSPLHF. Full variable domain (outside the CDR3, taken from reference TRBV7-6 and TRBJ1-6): GAGVSQSPRYKVTKRGQDVALRCDPISGHVSLYWYRQALGQGPEFLTYFNYEAQQDKSGLPNDRFSAERPEGSISTLTIQRTEQRDSAMYRCASSAQKNSPLHFGNGTRLTVT.